This record looks at one T cell receptor (beta chain) sequence and its context. Its antigen remains unknown. This sample was taken from a study of Ad26.COV2.S vaccination and SARS-CoV-2 variants. General observations from the study: Spike-specific TCR breadth in vaccine recipients exceeded that seen in placebo recipients. Spike-specific CD8+ and CD4+ T cell responses reportedly showed substantial breadth after vaccination. Total T cell responses were possibly underestimated by TCR breadth and depth analyses.

As to treatment: around 19 received Ad26.COV2.S at low or high dose, single or two shots; 5 received placebo; per-sample allocation not given. Vaccine and placebo recipients were sampled on day 63 after the first injection. The method was immunoSEQ multiplex PCR; TCRdb's version includes in-frame clones alone and lacks a portion of them. Among about 350,000 clones listed, around 89% were seen once. Unmatched junction bases numbered 10, after V lost 2 bases and J lost 9 bases. Germline CDR1 and CDR2: SNHLY and FYNNEI. CDR3 length equals 16 residues. Sample: peripheral blood, taken in a trial of Ad26.COV2.S vaccine versus placebo. This clonotype was obtained from a person aged 18-60 years who received the Ad26.COV2.S COVID-19 vaccine or a placebo. This chain links TRBV2 with TRBJ2-1, with TRBD2 matching 10 bases. The CDR3 reads CASSETGAGGPVEQFF. CDR3 nucleotide sequence: TGTGCCAGCAGTGAAACAGGAGCGGGAGGGCCAGTTGAGCAGTTCTTC.